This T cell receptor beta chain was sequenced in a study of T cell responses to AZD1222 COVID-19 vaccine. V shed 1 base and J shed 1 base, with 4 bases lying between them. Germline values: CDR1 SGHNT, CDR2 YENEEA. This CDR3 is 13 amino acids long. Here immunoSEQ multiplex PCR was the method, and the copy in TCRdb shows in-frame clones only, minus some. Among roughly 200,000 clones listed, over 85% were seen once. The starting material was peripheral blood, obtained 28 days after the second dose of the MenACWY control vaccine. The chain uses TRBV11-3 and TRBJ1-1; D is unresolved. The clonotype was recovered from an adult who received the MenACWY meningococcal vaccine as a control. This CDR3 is CASSLGPNTEAFF. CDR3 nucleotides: TGTGCCAGCAGCTTAGGGCCGAACACTGAAGCTTTCTTT.